This T cell receptor beta chain was found in a study of blood T cells in healthy people across ages. Then a second PCR, running roughly 7 to 11 cycles, was carried out with a sample-barcoded 5' primer and a J-beta primer mix. Researchers report that a template-switch adaptor with 12 random nucleotides tagged each cDNA molecule. TCRdb processed the 5' RACE reads anew with MiXCR; each CDR3 protein has one entry. This sample yields hundreds of thousands of distinct CDR3 sequences, of which 45% to 50% are seen a single time; under 35% belongs to the top ten. Study findings and constraints: As age increased, TCR beta diversity per million T cells fell in a roughly linear fashion.

Remarks on this clonotype: The antigen remains unidentified.

CDR3 length: 14 amino acids. Germline V lookup: CDR1 SQVTM, CDR2 ANQGSEA. The V gene is TRBV29-1, the J gene TRBJ2-1, with 8 bases aligning to TRBD2. The J call may be in error: the DNA end matches TRBJ2-7 better. Sequenced material: blood. The clonotype comes from an older woman in good health. DNA for the CDR3: TGCAGCGCCAGAAGCGGGAGCTCCTACAATGAGCAGTACTTC. This codes for CSARSGSSYNEQYF.